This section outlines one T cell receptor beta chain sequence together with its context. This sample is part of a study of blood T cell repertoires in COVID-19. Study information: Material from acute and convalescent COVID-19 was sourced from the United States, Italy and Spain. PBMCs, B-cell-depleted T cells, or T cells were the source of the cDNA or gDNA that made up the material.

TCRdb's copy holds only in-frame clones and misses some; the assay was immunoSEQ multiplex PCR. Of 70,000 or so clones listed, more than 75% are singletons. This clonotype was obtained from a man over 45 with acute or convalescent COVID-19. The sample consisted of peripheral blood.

The CDR3 region is CASSPGRREKHEQYF. The CDR3 nucleotides read TGCGCCAGCAGTCCAGGGCGGCGGGAGAAACACGAGCAGTACTTC. This chain links TRBV10-1 with TRBJ2-7, with TRBD2 identical over 7 bases. The CDR3 is 15 amino acids. From germline, CDR1 is WNHNN and CDR2 SYGVQD (reference sequence). V shed 5 bases and J 5 bases; nucleotides not matched to a gene: 12.